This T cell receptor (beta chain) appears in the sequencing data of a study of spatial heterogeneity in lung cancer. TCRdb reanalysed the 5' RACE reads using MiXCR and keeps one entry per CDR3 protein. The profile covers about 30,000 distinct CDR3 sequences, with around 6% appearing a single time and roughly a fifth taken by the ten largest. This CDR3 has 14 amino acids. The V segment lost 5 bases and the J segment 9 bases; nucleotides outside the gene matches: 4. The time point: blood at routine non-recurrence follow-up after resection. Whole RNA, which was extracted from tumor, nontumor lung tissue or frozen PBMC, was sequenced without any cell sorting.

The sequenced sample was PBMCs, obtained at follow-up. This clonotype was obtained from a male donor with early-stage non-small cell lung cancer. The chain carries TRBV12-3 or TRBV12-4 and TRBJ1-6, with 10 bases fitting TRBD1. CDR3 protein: CASSPGTGVSPLHF. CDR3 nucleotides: TGTGCCAGCAGTCCCGGGACAGGGGTTTCACCCCTCCACTTT.